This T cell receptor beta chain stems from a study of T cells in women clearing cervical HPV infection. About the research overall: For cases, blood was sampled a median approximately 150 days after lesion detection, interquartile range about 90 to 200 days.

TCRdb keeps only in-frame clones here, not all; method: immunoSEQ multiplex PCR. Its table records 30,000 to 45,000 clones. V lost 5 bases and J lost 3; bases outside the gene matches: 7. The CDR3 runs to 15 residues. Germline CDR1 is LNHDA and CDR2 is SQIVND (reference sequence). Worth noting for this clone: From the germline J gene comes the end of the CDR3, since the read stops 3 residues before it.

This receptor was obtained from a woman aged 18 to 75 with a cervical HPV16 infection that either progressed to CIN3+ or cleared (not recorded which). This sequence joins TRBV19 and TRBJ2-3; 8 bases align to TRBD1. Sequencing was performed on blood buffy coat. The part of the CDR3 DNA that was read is TGTGCCAGTAGTCAACGGACAGGGCTTACAGATACG. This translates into CASSQRTGLTDT. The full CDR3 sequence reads CASSQRTGLTDTQYF.